Below, one T cell receptor beta chain is given with its context. This record comes from a study of blood T cell repertoires in COVID-19. Study-level background: Acute and convalescent COVID-19 specimens originated in the United States, Italy and Spain. Sources were T cells, B-cell-depleted T cells, or PBMCs; the material itself was cDNA or gDNA.

In the original workflow: Scientists estimated how many nucleated cells there were by amplifying reference gene primers. The data were produced by immunoSEQ multiplex PCR, yet TCRdb's version contains in-frame clones alone and is incomplete. Clone size and V and J calls were adopted from that table, with D and trimming inferred from the DNA. Of 60,000 or so clones listed, around 87% are singletons. V dropped 6 bases and J dropped 2 bases, with 10 bases sitting between them. Germline-derived CDR1 and CDR2 are MNHEY and SVGAGI. This CDR3 is built from 13 residues. The sequenced sample was peripheral blood. The TCR was taken from a man in his 60s with acute or convalescent COVID-19. The chain links TRBV6-5 to TRBJ2-5; a possible D gene is TRBD2 (5 bases). The CDR3 nucleotides are TGTGCCAGCAGCCTCGGACTGCAAGAGACCCAGTACTTC. Amino acids: CASSLGLQETQYF.